This TCR beta chain was sequenced in a study of blood T cell repertoires in COVID-19. Study-wide background: Whether acute or convalescent, the COVID-19 samples came from the United States, Italy and Spain. T cells, B-cell-depleted T cells, or PBMCs provided the cDNA or gDNA that served as material.

A Seattle source enrolled patients during active infection and followed them longitudinally. Using immunoSEQ multiplex PCR, the repertoire was profiled, and TCRdb retains in-frame clones only, with some absent. The data show about 370,000 clones, with roughly 90% seen just once and about 2.9% held by the top ten. Germline assignment: CDR1 KGHSH and CDR2 LQKENI. The CDR3 covers 14 residues. Trimming cost V 6 bases and J 2 bases; bases outside gene matches: 2. The chain combines TRBV18 with TRBJ2-3; 10 bases align to TRBD2. Material for sequencing was peripheral blood. The TCR was taken from a woman in her twenties or thirties with COVID-19, enrolled during active disease. CDR3 protein: CASSTSGATDTQYF. The CDR3 DNA reads TGTGCCAGCTCCACTAGCGGGGCCACAGATACGCAGTATTTT.